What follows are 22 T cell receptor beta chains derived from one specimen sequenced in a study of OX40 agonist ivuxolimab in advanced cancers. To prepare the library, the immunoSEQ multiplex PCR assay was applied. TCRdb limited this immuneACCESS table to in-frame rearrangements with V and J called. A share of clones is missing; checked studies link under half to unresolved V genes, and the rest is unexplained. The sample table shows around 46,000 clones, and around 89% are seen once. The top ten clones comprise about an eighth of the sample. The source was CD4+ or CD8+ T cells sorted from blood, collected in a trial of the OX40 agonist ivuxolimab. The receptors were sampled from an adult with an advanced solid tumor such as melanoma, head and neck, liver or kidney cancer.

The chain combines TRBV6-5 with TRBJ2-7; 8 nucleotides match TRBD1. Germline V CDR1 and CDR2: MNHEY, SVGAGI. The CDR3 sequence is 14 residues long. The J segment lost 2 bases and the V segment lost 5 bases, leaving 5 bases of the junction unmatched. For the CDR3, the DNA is TGTGCCAGCAGTCCAAGACAGGGGACCTACGAGCAGTACTTC. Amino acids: CASSPRQGTYEQYF.

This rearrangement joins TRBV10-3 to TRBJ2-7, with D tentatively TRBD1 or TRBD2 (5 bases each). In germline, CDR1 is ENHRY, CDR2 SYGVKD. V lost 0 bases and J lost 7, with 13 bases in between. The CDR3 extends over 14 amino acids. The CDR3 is CAISESGPLGEQYF. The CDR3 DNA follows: TGTGCCATCAGTGAGTCGGGACCCCTTGGTGAGCAGTACTTC.

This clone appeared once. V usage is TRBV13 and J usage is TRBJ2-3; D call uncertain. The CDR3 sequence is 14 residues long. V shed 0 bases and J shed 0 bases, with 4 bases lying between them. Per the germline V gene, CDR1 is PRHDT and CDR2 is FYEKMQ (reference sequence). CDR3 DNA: TGTGCCAGCAGCTTAGGTGCTAGCACAGATACGCAGTATTTT. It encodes CASSLGASTDTQYF. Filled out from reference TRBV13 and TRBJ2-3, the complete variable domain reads AAGVIQSPRHLIKEKRETATLKCYPIPRHDTVYWYQQGPGQDPQFLISFYEKMQSDKGSIPDRFSAQQFSDYHSELNMSSLELGDSALYFCASSLGASTDTQYFGPGTRLTVL.

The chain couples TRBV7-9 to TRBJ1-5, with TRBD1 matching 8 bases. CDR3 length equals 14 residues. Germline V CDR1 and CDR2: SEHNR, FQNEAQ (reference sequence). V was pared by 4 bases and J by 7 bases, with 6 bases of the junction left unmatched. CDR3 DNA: TGTGCCAGCAGCTCAGGGGGCCTGGGGCAGCCCCAGCATTTT. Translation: CASSSGGLGQPQHF.

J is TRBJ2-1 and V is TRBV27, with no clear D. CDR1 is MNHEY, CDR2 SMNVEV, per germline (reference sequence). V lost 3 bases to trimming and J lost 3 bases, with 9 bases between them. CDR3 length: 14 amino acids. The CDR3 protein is CASSFGVDYNEQFF. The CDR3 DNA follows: TGTGCCAGCAGTTTTGGGGTAGACTACAATGAGCAGTTCTTC.

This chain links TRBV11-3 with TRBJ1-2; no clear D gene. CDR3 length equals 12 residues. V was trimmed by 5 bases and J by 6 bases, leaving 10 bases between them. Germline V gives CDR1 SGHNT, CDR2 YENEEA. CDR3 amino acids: CASSQYKDGYTF. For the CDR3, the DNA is TGTGCCAGCAGCCAATACAAGGATGGCTACACCTTC.

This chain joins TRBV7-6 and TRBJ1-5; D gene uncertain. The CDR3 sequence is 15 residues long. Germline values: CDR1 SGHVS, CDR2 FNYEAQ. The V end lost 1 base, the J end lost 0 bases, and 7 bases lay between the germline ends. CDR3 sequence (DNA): TGTGCCAGCAGCTTAGGAGGCGCTAGCAATCAGCCCCAGCATTTT. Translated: CASSLGGASNQPQHF.

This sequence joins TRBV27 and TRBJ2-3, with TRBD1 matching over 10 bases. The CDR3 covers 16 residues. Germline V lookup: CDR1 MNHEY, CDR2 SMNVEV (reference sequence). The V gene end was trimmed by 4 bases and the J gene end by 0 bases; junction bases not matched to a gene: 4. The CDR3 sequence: CASSYWTGGSTDTQYF. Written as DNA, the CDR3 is TGTGCCAGCAGTTACTGGACAGGGGGAAGCACAGATACGCAGTATTTT.

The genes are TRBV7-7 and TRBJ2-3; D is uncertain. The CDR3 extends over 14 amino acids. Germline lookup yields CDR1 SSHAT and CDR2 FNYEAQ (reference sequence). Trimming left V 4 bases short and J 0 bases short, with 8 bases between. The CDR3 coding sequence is TGTGCCAGCAGCTCCGGCACGAGCACAGATACGCAGTATTTT. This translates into CASSSGTSTDTQYF.

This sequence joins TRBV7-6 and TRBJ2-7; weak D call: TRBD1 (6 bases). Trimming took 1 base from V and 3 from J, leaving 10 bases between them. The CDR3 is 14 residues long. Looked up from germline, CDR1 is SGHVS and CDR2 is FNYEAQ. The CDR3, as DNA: TGTGCCAGCAGCTTAGGGGACACCCTCTACGAGCAGTACTTC. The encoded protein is CASSLGDTLYEQYF. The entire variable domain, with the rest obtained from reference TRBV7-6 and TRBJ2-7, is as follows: GAGVSQSPRYKVTKRGQDVALRCDPISGHVSLYWYRQALGQGPEFLTYFNYEAQQDKSGLPNDRFSAERPEGSISTLTIQRTEQRDSAMYRCASSLGDTLYEQYFGPGTRLTVT.

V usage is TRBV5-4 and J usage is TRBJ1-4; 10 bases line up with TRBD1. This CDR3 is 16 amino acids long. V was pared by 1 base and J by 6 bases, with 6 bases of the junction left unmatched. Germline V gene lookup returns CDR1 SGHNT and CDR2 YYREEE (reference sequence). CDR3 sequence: CASSLYSGTGDEKLFF. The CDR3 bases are TGTGCCAGCAGCTTGTATAGTGGGACAGGGGATGAAAAACTGTTTTTT.

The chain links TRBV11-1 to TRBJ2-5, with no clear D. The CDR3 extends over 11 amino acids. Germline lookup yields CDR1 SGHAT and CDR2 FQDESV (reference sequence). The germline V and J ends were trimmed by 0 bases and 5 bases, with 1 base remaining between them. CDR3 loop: CASSLAETQYF. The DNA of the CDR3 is TGTGCCAGCAGCTTAGCGGAGACCCAGTACTTC.

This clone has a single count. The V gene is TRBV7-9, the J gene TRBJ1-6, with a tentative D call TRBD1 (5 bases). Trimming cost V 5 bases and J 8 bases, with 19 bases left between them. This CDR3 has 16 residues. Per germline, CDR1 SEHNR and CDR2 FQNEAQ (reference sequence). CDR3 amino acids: CASSPRAPGGDSPLHF. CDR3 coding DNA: TGTGCCAGCAGCCCCCGGGCTCCGGGAGGGGATTCACCCCTCCACTTT.

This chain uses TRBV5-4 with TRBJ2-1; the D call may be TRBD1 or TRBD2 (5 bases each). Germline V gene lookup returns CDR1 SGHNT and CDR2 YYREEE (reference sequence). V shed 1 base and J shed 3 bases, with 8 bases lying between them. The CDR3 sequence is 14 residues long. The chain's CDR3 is CASSLWGSYNEQFF. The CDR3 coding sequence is TGTGCCAGCAGCTTGTGGGGGAGCTACAATGAGCAGTTCTTC.

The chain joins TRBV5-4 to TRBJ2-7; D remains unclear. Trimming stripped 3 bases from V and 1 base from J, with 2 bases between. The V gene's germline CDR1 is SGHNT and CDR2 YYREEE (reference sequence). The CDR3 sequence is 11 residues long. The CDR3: CASSSSYEQYF. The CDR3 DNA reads TGTGCCAGCAGCTCATCCTACGAGCAGTACTTC.

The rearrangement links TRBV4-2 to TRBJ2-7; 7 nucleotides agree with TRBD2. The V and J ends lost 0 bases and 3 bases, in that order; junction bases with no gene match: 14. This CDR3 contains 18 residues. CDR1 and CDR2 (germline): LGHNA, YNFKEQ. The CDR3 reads CASSQEGKLAGDYYEQYF. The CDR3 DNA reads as TGTGCCAGCAGCCAAGAGGGGAAGTTAGCGGGTGATTACTACGAGCAGTACTTC.

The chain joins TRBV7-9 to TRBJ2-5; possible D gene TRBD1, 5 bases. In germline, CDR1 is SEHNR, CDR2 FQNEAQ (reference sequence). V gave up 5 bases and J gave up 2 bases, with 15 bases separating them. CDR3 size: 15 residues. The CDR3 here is CASSETAGIQETQYF. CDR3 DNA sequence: TGTGCCAGCAGCGAGACAGCAGGTATACAAGAGACCCAGTACTTC.

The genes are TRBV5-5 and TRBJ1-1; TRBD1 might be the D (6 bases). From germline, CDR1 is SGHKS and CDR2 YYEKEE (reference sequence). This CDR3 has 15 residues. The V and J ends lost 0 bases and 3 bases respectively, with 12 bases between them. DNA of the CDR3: TGTGCCAGCAGCTTGGTTAGGGGGGAGGACACTGAAGCTTTCTTT. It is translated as CASSLVRGEDTEAFF. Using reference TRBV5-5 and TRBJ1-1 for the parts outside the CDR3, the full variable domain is DAGVTQSPTHLIKTRGQQVTLRCSPISGHKSVSWYQQVLGQGPQFIFQYYEKEERGRGNFPDRFSARQFPNYSSELNVNALLLGDSALYLCASSLVRGEDTEAFFGQGTRLTVV.

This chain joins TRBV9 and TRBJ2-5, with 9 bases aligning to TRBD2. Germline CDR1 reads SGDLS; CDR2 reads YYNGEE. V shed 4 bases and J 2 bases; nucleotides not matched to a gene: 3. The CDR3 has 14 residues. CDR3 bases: TGTGCCAGCAGCCCCACTAGCGGGCAAGAGACCCAGTACTTC. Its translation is CASSPTSGQETQYF.

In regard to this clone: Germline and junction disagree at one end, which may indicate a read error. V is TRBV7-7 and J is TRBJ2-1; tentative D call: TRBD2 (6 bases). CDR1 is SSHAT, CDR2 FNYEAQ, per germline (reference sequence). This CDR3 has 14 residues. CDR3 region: CASSPGRTEGEQFF. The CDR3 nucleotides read TGTGCTAGCAGCCCAGGGAGGACGGAGGGGGAGCAGTTCTTC.

The CDR3 coding sequence is TGTGCCAGCAGCCAATGGACAAGAGAGACCCAGTACTTC. This translates into CASSQWTRETQYF. The chain recombines TRBV14 with TRBJ2-5; tentative D call: TRBD1 (5 bases). Trimming shortened V by 2 bases and J by 4 bases, and 8 bases separated the two germline ends. CDR1 SGHDN and CDR2 FVKESK come from the germline V gene. The CDR3 is 13 amino acids.

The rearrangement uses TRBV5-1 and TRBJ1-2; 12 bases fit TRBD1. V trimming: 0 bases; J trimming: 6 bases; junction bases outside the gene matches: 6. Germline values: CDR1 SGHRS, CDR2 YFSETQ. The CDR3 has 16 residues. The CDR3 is CASSLAGTGGSNGYTF. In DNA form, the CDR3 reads TGCGCCAGCAGCTTGGCCGGGACAGGGGGCTCAAATGGCTACACCTTC.